This TCR beta chain was recovered during a study of blood T cell repertoires in COVID-19. Clones were read by immunoSEQ multiplex PCR, and TCRdb kept only the in-frame ones, dropping some. The sample has about 98,000 clones, 65% to 85% seen once; the top ten hold roughly 10%. The trim removed 6 bases at V and 5 bases at J, leaving 9 bases unmatched. This CDR3 is built from 14 residues. CDR1 KGHSH and CDR2 LQKENI come from the germline V gene. The genes are TRBV18 and TRBJ1-2; TRBD1 aligns across 7 bases. This TCR was recovered from a woman older than 75 with acute or convalescent COVID-19. The sequenced material came from peripheral blood. The DNA for the CDR3 is TGTGCCAGCTCTACTACAGGGGAACGATATGGCTACACCTTC. Amino acids: CASSTTGERYGYTF. Drawing the rest from reference TRBV18 and TRBJ1-2, the complete variable domain is NAGVMQNPRHLVRRRGQEARLRCSPMKGHSHVYWYRQLPEEGLKFMVYLQKENIIDESGMPKERFSAEFPKEGPSILRIQQVVRGDSAAYFCASSTTGERYGYTFGSGTRLTVV.